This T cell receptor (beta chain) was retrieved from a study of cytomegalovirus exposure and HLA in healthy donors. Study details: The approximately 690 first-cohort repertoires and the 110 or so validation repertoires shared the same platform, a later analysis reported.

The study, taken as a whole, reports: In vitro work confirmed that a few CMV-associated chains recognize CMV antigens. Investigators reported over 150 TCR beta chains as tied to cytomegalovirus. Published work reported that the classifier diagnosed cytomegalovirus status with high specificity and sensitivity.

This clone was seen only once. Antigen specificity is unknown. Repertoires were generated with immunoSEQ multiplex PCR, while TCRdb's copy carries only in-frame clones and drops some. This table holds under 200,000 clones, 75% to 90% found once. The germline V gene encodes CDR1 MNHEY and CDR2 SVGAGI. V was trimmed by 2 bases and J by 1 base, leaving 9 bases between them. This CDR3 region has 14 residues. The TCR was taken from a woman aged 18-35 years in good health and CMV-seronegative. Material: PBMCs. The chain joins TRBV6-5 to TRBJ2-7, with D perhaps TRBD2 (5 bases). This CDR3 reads CASSYPGLSYEQYF. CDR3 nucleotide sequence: TGTGCCAGCAGTTACCCCGGACTTTCCTACGAGCAGTACTTC.